Shown below are 14 T cell receptor beta chains from a single sample sequenced in a study of OX40 agonist ivuxolimab in advanced cancers. The assay was immunoSEQ multiplex PCR, and TCRdb's table has in-frame clones only and misses some. The table lists about 99,000 clones, more than 85% of them singletons. The source material was CD4+ or CD8+ T cells sorted from blood, sampled in a trial of the OX40 agonist ivuxolimab. All receptors derive from an adult with an advanced solid tumor such as melanoma, head and neck, liver or kidney cancer.

The rearrangement joins TRBV29-1 to TRBJ1-2; D not certain. The CDR3 extends over 12 amino acids. V gave up 8 bases and J gave up 0 bases, with 10 bases separating them. Germline-derived CDR1 and CDR2 are SQVTM and ANQGSEA. The DNA for the CDR3 is TGCAGCACCTCCAGATCTAACTATGGCTACACCTTC. As protein: CSTSRSNYGYTF.

With respect to this clone: Sequence at one end of the junction differs from germline and may be a read error. This chain connects TRBV7-2 to TRBJ2-5; weak D call: TRBD1 (5 bases). Germline-derived CDR1 and CDR2 are SGHTA and FQGNSA. CDR3 length: 14 amino acids. The CDR3 spells CASSLEGPQGTQYF. In nucleotides, the CDR3 is TGTGCCAGCAGCTTAGAGGGGCCACAAGGGACCCAGTACTTC.

V gene TRBV9 combines with J gene TRBJ1-2, with TRBD1 identical over 10 bases. The CDR3 is 17 amino acids. J was trimmed by 4 bases and V by 4 bases; bases with no gene match: 13. Germline V gives CDR1 SGDLS, CDR2 YYNGEE. The CDR3 sequence is CASSPSAGTGDGYGYTF. The CDR3, as DNA: TGTGCCAGCAGCCCCTCAGCCGGGACAGGGGACGGCTATGGCTACACCTTC.

J is TRBJ2-1 and V is TRBV5-6; no clear D. From germline, CDR1 is SGHDT and CDR2 YYEEEE. The CDR3 is made up of 12 amino acids. V lost 4 bases and J lost 7, with 9 bases in between. The CDR3 DNA reads as TGTGCCAGCAGCATGCTAGGGAATGAGCAGTTCTTC. Amino acids: CASSMLGNEQFF.

The rearrangement joins TRBV29-1 to TRBJ2-1; no firm D call. The germline V and J ends were trimmed by 6 bases and 9 bases, with 21 bases remaining between them. The CDR3 contains 14 residues. Germline values: CDR1 SQVTM, CDR2 ANQGSEA. CDR3 protein: CSVSFGLTGSEQFF. The CDR3 region has the DNA TGCAGCGTGTCATTTGGGCTAACCGGCAGTGAGCAGTTCTTC.

This clone was picked up one time. J is TRBJ2-1 and V is TRBV6-4; D is uncertain. The CDR3 sequence is 12 residues long. V lost 4 bases to trimming and J lost 9 bases, with 10 bases between them. Germline loops: CDR1 MRHNA, CDR2 SNTAGT. CDR3 bases: TGTGCCAGCAGTGCTCAAGGCGGTGAGCAGTTCTTC. It specifies CASSAQGGEQFF.

The rearrangement uses TRBV7-6 and TRBJ2-2, with 8 bases matching TRBD2. Germline V gene lookup returns CDR1 SGHVS and CDR2 FNYEAQ. J was trimmed by 4 bases and V by 5 bases; bases with no gene match: 3. The CDR3 runs to 14 residues. The CDR3 reads CASSGTSGTGELFF. CDR3 DNA: TGTGCCAGCAGCGGTACTAGCGGCACCGGGGAGCTGTTTTTT.

V and J are TRBV7-9 and TRBJ2-2; D is unresolved. Trimming removed 2 bases from V and 7 bases from J, with 14 bases in between. Germline V gene lookup returns CDR1 SEHNR and CDR2 FQNEAQ (reference sequence). The CDR3 has 15 amino acids. The CDR3 region has the DNA TGTGCCAGCAGCTTAACCTCTCTAGGCAGCGGGGAGCTGTTTTTT. Encoded protein: CASSLTSLGSGELFF.

The V call is TRBV9, the J call TRBJ2-7; 8 nucleotides agree with TRBD1. Losses at the gene ends were 0 bases for V and 5 bases for J; bases not matched to a gene: 7. CDR1 and CDR2 (germline): SGDLS, YYNGEE. The CDR3 contains 15 residues. The CDR3 spells CASSVVPGGLNEQYF. CDR3 nucleotides: TGTGCCAGCAGCGTAGTTCCAGGGGGCTTAAACGAGCAGTACTTC.

V usage is TRBV6-5 and J usage is TRBJ1-5; the D gene is possibly TRBD1 (6 bases). Germline loops: CDR1 MNHEY, CDR2 SVGAGI. The V and J ends lost 2 bases and 9 bases respectively, with 8 bases between them. This CDR3 has 12 amino acids. This chain's CDR3 is CASSYGRGPQHF. The CDR3 DNA is TGTGCCAGCAGTTACGGCAGGGGGCCCCAGCATTTT.

The rearrangement joins TRBV7-2 to TRBJ2-5; TRBD2 matches 11 bases. The V and J ends lost 5 bases and 2 bases, in that order; junction bases with no gene match: 7. CDR3 length: 16 residues. CDR1 and CDR2 from the germline V gene are SGHTA and FQGNSA. The CDR3 DNA sequence: TGTGCCAGCAGCGCGGGACTAGCGGCAGCTCAAGAGACCCAGTACTTC. Encoded protein: CASSAGLAAAQETQYF.

The chain employs TRBV7-3 and TRBJ2-5, with 8 bases aligning to TRBD2. The V segment lost 2 bases and the J segment 4 bases; nucleotides outside the gene matches: 9. Germline CDR1 is SGHTA and CDR2 is FQGTGA. The CDR3 consists of 16 residues. CDR3 nucleotides: TGTGCCAGCAGCTTACTCGGGAGCGGGAGCGGAGAGACCCAGTACTTC. This codes for CASSLLGSGSGETQYF. Using reference TRBV7-3 and TRBJ2-5 for the parts outside the CDR3, the full variable domain is GAGVSQTPSNKVTEKGKYVELRCDPISGHTALYWYRQSLGQGPEFLIYFQGTGAADDSGLPNDRFFAVRPEGSVSTLKIQRTERGDSAVYLCASSLLGSGSGETQYFGPGTRLLVL.

The V and J genes are TRBV7-7 and TRBJ2-5, with TRBD1 matching 7 bases. The CDR3 is made up of 16 amino acids. V lost 1 base, J lost 1 base, and 6 bases stayed unmatched. Germline V lookup: CDR1 SSHAT, CDR2 FNYEAQ (reference sequence). CDR3 amino acids: CASSLVRRGTQETQYF. The CDR3 DNA sequence: TGTGCCAGCAGCTTAGTGCGCAGGGGGACCCAAGAGACCCAGTACTTC. The variable domain in full, with the rest retrieved from reference TRBV7-7 and TRBJ2-5, is GAGVSQSPRYKVTKRGQDVTLRCDPISSHATLYWYQQALGQGPEFLTYFNYEAQPDKSGLPSDRFSAERPEGSISTLTIQRTEQRDSAMYRCASSLVRRGTQETQYFGPGTRLLVL.

J is TRBJ2-7 and V is TRBV5-6, with D tentatively TRBD2 (5 bases). In germline, CDR1 is SGHDT, CDR2 YYEEEE. This CDR3 contains 11 residues. Trimming shortened V by 3 bases and J by 4 bases, and 5 bases separated the two germline ends. Written as DNA, the CDR3 is TGTGCCAGCAGCTGGACTTACGAGCAGTACTTC. Translating gives CASSWTYEQYF.